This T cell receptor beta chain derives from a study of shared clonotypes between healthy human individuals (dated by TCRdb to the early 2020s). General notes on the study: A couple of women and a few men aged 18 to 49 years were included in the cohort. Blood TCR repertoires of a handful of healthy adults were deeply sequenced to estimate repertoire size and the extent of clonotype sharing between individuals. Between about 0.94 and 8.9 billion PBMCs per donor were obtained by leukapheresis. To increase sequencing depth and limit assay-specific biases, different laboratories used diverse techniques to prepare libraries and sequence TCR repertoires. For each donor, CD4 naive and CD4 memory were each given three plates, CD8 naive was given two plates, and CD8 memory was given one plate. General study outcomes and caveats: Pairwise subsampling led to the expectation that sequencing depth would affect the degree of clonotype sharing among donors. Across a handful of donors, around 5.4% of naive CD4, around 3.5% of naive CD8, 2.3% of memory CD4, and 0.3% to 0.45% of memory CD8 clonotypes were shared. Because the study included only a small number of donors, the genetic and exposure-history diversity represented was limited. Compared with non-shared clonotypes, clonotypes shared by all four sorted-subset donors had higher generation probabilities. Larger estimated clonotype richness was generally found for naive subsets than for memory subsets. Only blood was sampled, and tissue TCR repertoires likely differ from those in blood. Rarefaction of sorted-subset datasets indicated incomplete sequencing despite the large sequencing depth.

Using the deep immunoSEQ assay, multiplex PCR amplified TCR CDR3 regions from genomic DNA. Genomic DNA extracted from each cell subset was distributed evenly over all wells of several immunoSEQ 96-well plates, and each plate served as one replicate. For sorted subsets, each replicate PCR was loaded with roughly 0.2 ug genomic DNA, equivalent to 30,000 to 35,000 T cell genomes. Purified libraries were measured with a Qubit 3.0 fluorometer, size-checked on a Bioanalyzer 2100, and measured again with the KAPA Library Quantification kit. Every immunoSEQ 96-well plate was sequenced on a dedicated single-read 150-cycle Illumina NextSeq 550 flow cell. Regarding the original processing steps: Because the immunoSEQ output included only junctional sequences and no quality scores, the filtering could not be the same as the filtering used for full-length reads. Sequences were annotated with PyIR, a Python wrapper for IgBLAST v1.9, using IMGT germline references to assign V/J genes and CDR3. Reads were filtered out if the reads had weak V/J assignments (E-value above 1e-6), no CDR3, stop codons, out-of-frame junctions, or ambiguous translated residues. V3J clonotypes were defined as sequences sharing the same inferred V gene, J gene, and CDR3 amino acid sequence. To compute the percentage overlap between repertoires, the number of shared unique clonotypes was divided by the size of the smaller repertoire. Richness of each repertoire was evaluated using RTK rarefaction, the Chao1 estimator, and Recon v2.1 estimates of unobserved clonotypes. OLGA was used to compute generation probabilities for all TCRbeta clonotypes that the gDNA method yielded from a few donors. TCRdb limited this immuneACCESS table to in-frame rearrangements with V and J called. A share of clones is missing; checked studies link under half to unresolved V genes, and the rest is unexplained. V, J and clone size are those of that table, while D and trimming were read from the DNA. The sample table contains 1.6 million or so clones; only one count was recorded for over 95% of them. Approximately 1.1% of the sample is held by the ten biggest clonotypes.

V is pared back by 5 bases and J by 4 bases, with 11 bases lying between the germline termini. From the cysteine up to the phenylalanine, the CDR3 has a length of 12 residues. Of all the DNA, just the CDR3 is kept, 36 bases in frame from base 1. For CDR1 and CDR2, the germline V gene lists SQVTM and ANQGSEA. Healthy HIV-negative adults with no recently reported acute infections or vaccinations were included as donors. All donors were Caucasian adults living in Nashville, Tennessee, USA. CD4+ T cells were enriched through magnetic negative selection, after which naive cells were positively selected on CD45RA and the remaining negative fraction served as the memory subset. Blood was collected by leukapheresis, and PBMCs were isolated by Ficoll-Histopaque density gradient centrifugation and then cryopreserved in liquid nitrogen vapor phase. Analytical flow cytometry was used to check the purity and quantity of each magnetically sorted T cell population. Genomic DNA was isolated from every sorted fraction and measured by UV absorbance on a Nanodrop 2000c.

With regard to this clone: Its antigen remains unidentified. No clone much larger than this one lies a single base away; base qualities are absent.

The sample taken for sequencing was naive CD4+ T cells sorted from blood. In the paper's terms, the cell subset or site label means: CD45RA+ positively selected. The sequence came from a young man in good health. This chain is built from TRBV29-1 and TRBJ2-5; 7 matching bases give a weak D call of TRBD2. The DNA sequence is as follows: TGCAGCGTTCGGGGGGCAACAGAGACCCAGTACTTC. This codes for CSVRGATETQYF.